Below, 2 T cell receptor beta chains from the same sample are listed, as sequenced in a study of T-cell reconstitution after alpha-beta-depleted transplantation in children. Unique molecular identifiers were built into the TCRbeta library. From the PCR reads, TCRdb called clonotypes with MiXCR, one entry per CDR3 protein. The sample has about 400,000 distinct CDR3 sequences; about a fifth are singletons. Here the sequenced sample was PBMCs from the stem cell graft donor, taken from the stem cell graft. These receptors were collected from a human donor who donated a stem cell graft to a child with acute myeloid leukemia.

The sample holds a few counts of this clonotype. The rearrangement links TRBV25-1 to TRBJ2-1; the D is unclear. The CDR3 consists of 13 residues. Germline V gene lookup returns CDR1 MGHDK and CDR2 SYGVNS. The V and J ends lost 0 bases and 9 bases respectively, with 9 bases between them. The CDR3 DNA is TGTGCCAGCAGTGAATATATAGACGGTGAGCAGTTCTTC. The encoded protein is CASSEYIDGEQFF.

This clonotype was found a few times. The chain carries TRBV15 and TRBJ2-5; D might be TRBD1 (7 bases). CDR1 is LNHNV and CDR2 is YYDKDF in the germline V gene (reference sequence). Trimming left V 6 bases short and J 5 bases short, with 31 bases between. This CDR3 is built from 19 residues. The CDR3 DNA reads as TGTGCCACCAGTAGCGGCAGGGGGGTGGCGGGATGGGATCTTGAGACCCAGTACTTC. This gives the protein CATSSGRGVAGWDLETQYF.